The 4 T cell receptor beta chains presented below share a single source sample, sequenced in a study of T cells in Graves' hyperthyroidism and ophthalmopathy (dated by TCRdb to between 2018 and 2021). The method behind the library was multiplex PCR. The sequencer was an Illumina HiSeq 2000. The TCR beta CDR3 regions were amplified from RNA transcripts. The TCR CDR3 was subjected to a first round of RT-PCR using the HTBI primer set and the Qiagen OneStep RT-PCR kit. Using fastp at Q25 and MiXCR, TCRdb reprocessed the public reads and kept productive beta chains. CDR3 protein sequences are deduplicated, and each keeps its most common genes and DNA. Here the sample has 600,000 or so distinct CDR3 sequences; about 14% occur a single time. 12% of the sample is taken by the ten largest. Specimen: blood. The receptor set was obtained from a woman aged 45-59 years with Graves' ophthalmopathy.

V and J are TRBV7-9 and TRBJ1-3; D unclear. The CDR3 runs to 13 residues. Trimming removed 2 bases at V and 8 bases at J, with 10 bases between. Germline CDR1 SEHNR, CDR2 FQNEAQ (reference sequence). DNA for the CDR3: TGTGCCAGCAGCTTACCGGCCGTGGACACCATATATTTT. It codes for CASSLPAVDTIYF. Combining the CDR3 with reference TRBV7-9 and TRBJ1-3 gives the whole variable domain DTGVSQNPRHKITKRGQNVTFRCDPISEHNRLYWYRQTLGQGPEFLTYFQNEAQLEKSRLLSDRFSAERPKGSFSTLEIQRTEQGDSAMYLCASSLPAVDTIYFGEGSWLTVV.

This clonotype was seen many times. J is TRBJ2-5 and V is TRBV2, with 8 bases matching TRBD1. CDR1 is SNHLY and CDR2 is FYNNEI in the germline V gene. The CDR3 loop spans 15 amino acids. The ends lost 5 bases at V and 0 bases at J; junction bases unmatched: 5. The CDR3 region has the DNA TGTGCCAGCAGTCCGGACAGGGTGAACCAAGAGACCCAGTACTTC. It yields the protein CASSPDRVNQETQYF.

This clonotype was seen ten or more times. The chain combines TRBV20-1 with TRBJ2-3, with a possible D match to TRBD2 (6 bases). The CDR3 runs to 15 residues. From germline, CDR1 is DFQATT and CDR2 SNEGSKA (reference sequence). Trimming cost V 1 base and J 2 bases, with 13 bases left between them. The CDR3 protein is CSARAFREITDTQYF. The CDR3 DNA follows: TGCAGTGCTAGAGCCTTTCGGGAGATCACAGATACGCAGTATTTT.

V is TRBV6-1 and J is TRBJ2-1; 9 positions agree with TRBD1. Germline V gene lookup returns CDR1 MNHNS and CDR2 SASEGT. This CDR3 comprises 15 residues. With 3 bases clipped from V and 10 bases from J, the junction kept 10 bases outside the gene matches. CDR3 in amino acids: CASSDFLQGAREQFF. CDR3 nucleotides: TGTGCCAGCAGTGATTTCTTACAGGGGGCGAGGGAGCAGTTCTTC.